Detailed here is one T cell receptor beta chain. This sample was taken from a study of T-cell reconstitution after alpha-beta-depleted transplantation in children. It was with unique molecular identifiers that the TCRbeta library was prepared. TCRdb itself ran the PCR reads through MiXCR, one entry per CDR3 protein. The repertoire holds around 450,000 distinct CDR3 sequences, with around two fifths as singletons. There are 12 residues in the CDR3. Trimming stripped 5 bases from V and 9 bases from J, with 11 bases between. Germline-derived CDR1 and CDR2 are SGHAT and FQNNGV. This sequence joins TRBV11-2 and TRBJ2-1; no reliable D call. This receptor was obtained from a girl aged 2-10 years with aplastic anemia, due to receive a stem cell transplant. This sample comprised PBMCs, obtained before TCRalphabeta/CD19-depleted stem cell transplant. CDR3 loop: CASSQGVSEQFF. CDR3 nucleotides: TGTGCCAGCAGCCAAGGTGTTAGTGAGCAGTTCTTC.